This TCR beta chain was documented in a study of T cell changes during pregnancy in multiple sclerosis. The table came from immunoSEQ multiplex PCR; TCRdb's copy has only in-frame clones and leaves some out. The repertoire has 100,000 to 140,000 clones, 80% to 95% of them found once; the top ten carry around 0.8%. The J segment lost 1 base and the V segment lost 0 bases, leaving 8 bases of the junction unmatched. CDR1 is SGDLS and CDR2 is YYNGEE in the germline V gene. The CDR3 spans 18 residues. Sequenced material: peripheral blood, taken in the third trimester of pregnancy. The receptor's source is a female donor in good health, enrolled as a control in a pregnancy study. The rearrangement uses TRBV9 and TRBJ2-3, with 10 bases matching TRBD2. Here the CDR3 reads CASSVGSGGASGTDTQYF. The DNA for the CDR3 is TGTGCCAGCAGCGTAGGAAGCGGGGGGGCCTCAGGCACAGATACGCAGTATTTT. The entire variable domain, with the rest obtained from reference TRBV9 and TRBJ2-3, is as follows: DSGVTQTPKHLITATGQRVTLRCSPRSGDLSVYWYQQSLDQGLQFLIQYYNGEERAKGNILERFSAQQFPDLHSELNLSSLELGDSALYFCASSVGSGGASGTDTQYFGPGTRLTVL.